Within the sample, the clone carrying this T cell receptor beta chain is medium-sized. Its antigen is unknown. The sample belongs to a study of tumor-infiltrating lymphocytes in localized non-small cell lung cancer. The overall study: Tumor tissue and non-adjacent uninvolved lung came from each patient.

Using immunoSEQ multiplex PCR, the repertoire was profiled, and TCRdb retains in-frame clones only, with some absent. In the table there are about 15,000 clones, roughly 80% of which are singletons. Germline loops: CDR1 MNHEY, CDR2 SVGAGI. The CDR3 has 11 residues. The V gene lost 7 bases and the J gene lost 4 bases, with 8 bases spanning the gap. General study points: Different pieces of the same tissue were used for each assay. Immunotypes IM1 and IM2 had similar TCR-derived T-cell fractions.

The receptor was isolated from a human donor with non-small cell lung cancer. The rearrangement links TRBV6-5 to TRBJ2-7; D is perhaps TRBD1 (6 bases). The sample comprised lung tumor tissue. CDR3 protein: CASTQGYEQYF. The CDR3 nucleotides read TGTGCCAGCACGCAGGGGTACGAGCAGTACTTC.